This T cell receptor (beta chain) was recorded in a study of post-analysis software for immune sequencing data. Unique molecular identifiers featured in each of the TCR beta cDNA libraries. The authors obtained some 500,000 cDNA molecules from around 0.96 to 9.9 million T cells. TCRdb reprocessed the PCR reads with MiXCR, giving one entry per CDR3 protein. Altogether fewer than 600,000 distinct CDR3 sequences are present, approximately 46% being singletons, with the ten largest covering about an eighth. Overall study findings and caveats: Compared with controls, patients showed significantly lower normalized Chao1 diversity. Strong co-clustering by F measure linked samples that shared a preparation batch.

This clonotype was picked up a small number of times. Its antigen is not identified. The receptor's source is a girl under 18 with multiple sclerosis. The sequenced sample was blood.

The CDR3 DNA is TGCAGCGTTGAAGACCCCGTCACAATCGGACCCTCGGGTACTGAAGCTTTCTTT. It specifies CSVEDPVTIGPSGTEAFF. The chain has TRBV29-1 and TRBJ1-1; the D is unclear. The CDR3 loop spans 18 amino acids. Germline loops: CDR1 SQVTM, CDR2 ANQGSEA. The germline V and J ends were trimmed by 0 bases and 5 bases, with 25 bases remaining between them. Full variable domain (outside the CDR3, taken from reference TRBV29-1 and TRBJ1-1): SAVISQKPSRDICQRGTSLTIQCQVDSQVTMMFWYRQQPGQSLTLIATANQGSEATYESGFVIDKFPISRPNLTFSTLTVSNMSPEDSSIYLCSVEDPVTIGPSGTEAFFGQGTRLTVV.